These 19 T cell receptor beta chains were all obtained from the same sample, sequenced in a study of early T cells in non-severe SARS-CoV-2 infection. TCRdb analysed the 5' RACE reads with MiXCR anew, one entry per CDR3 protein. The sample includes approximately 20,000 distinct CDR3 sequences, around 4.2% of them seen just once. The sample consisted of whole blood. These receptors all come from an adult who was a healthcare worker with PCR-confirmed SARS-CoV-2 infection or an uninfected control (not recorded which).

There are many counts of this clonotype. V gene TRBV6-1 combines with J gene TRBJ1-1; D remains ambiguous. Germline CDR1 is MNHNS and CDR2 is SASEGT. Trimming stripped 4 bases from V and 9 bases from J, with 12 bases between. CDR3 length equals 12 residues. The CDR3 loop reads CASSVAGPKAFF. The CDR3, as DNA: TGTGCCAGCAGTGTCGCCGGCCCGAAAGCTTTCTTT.

This clonotype has ten or more counts. The chain uses TRBV20-1 and TRBJ2-3; no clear D. Trimming removed 6 bases at V and 5 bases at J, with 21 bases between. Per the germline V gene, CDR1 is DFQATT and CDR2 is SNEGSKA (reference sequence). The CDR3 is made up of 15 amino acids. This chain's CDR3 is CSAPRYDSIQDTQYF. The CDR3 bases are TGCAGTGCGCCAAGGTACGACTCGATCCAAGATACGCAGTATTTT.

This clonotype was seen at least ten times. V and J are TRBV10-2 and TRBJ1-5, with a tentative D call TRBD1 (5 bases). The germline V and J ends were trimmed by 3 bases and 2 bases, with 8 bases remaining between them. Germline CDR1 WSHSY, CDR2 SAAADI. This CDR3 comprises 14 residues. The CDR3: CASSEGDGNQPQHF. The CDR3 bases are TGCGCCAGCAGTGAAGGGGACGGCAATCAGCCCCAGCATTTT.

Many counts were recorded for this clonotype. The chain employs TRBV6-5 and TRBJ1-2; D not resolved. V lost 7 bases to trimming and J lost 8 bases, with 20 bases between them. The CDR3 is made up of 14 amino acids. Per the germline V gene, CDR1 is MNHEY and CDR2 is SVGAGI. The CDR3 nucleotides are TGTGCCAGCACCTCCTGGCTCAGCGTGGAAGGCTACACCTTC. Amino acids: CASTSWLSVEGYTF.

There are a few counts of this clonotype. The chain recombines TRBV6-5 with TRBJ2-4; D is unclear. Between the trimmed V and J ends, which lost 5 bases and 0 bases, there was a span of 11 bases. This CDR3 has 15 amino acids. Germline V gene data show CDR1 as MNHEY and CDR2 as SVGAGI. The CDR3 is CASSALSRAKNIQYF. DNA for the CDR3: TGTGCCAGCAGTGCCTTGTCTCGAGCCAAAAACATTCAGTACTTC.

This clonotype was picked up many times. The chain recombines TRBV5-4 with TRBJ1-3; D not resolved. The germline V gene encodes CDR1 SGHNT and CDR2 YYREEE (reference sequence). The CDR3 contains 16 residues. Trimming stripped 2 bases from V and 0 bases from J, with 12 bases between. The CDR3 protein is CASSLKASSSGNTIYF. The DNA of the CDR3 is TGTGCCAGCAGCTTAAAAGCCTCCAGCTCTGGAAACACCATATATTTT. Full variable domain (outside the CDR3, taken from reference TRBV5-4 and TRBJ1-3): ETGVTQSPTHLIKTRGQQVTLRCSSQSGHNTVSWYQQALGQGPQFIFQYYREEENGRGNFPPRFSGLQFPNYSSELNVNALELDDSALYLCASSLKASSSGNTIYFGEGSWLTVV.

In its sample, this clonotype was seen many times. V usage is TRBV19 and J usage is TRBJ2-7; D unclear. This CDR3 is built from 16 residues. From germline, CDR1 is LNHDA and CDR2 SQIVND (reference sequence). V lost 3 bases and J lost 1, with 16 bases in between. The CDR3 reads CASSMPTGFNSYEQYF. Here the CDR3 DNA reads TGTGCCAGTAGTATGCCGACGGGTTTTAATTCCTACGAGCAGTACTTC.

This clonotype was seen repeatedly, ten times or more. The chain combines TRBV5-1 with TRBJ2-7; D gene uncertain. Germline CDR1 and CDR2: SGHRS and YFSETQ. V gave up 4 bases and J gave up 3 bases, with 14 bases separating them. This CDR3 comprises 14 residues. CDR3 nucleotide sequence: TGCGCCAGCAGCCCAGAACTCACAAGCTACGAGCAGTACTTC. This translates into CASSPELTSYEQYF.

In this sample, this clonotype turned up many times. This sequence joins TRBV5-1 and TRBJ1-2; TRBD1 aligns across 7 bases. Germline-derived CDR1 and CDR2 are SGHRS and YFSETQ. The CDR3 loop spans 13 amino acids. V trimming: 2 bases; J trimming: 8 bases; junction bases outside the gene matches: 6. The CDR3 nucleotides read TGCGCCAGCAGCTTTGGGACAGATGAAGGCTACACCTTC. Protein product: CASSFGTDEGYTF.

In this sample, this clonotype turned up many times. The chain carries TRBV5-1 and TRBJ2-1; tentatively, D is TRBD2 (6 bases). Germline CDR1 reads SGHRS; CDR2 reads YFSETQ. The CDR3 runs 14 residues. The V and J ends lost 7 bases and 6 bases respectively, with 17 bases between them. CDR3 residues: CASSWAPTSNEQFF. The CDR3, as DNA: TGCGCCAGCTCCTGGGCCCCGACTAGCAATGAGCAGTTCTTC.

The chain has TRBV5-1 and TRBJ2-7; no firm D call. Trimming stripped 3 bases from V and 0 bases from J, with 7 bases between. The CDR3 covers 13 residues. CDR1 is SGHRS and CDR2 is YFSETQ in the germline V gene. The DNA for the CDR3 is TGCGCCAGCAGCTCAGAGACCTCCTACGAGCAGTACTTC. It is translated as CASSSETSYEQYF.

This clonotype was seen repeatedly, ten times or more. The V call is TRBV5-1, the J call TRBJ1-6; D not certain. Trimming stripped 4 bases from V and 10 bases from J, with 18 bases between. In germline, CDR1 is SGHRS, CDR2 YFSETQ. The length of the CDR3 is 15 residues. This chain's CDR3 is CASSPRGQESSPLHF. The CDR3 bases are TGCGCCAGCAGCCCCCGAGGGCAGGAGTCCTCACCCCTCCACTTT.

This clonotype was counted many times. A read error may account for a junction end that differs from germline. The V and J genes are TRBV11-2 and TRBJ1-1; D ambiguous. The CDR3 length is 13 residues. CDR1 and CDR2 (germline): SGHAT, FQNNGV. The CDR3 here is CASSLSGSTEVFF. The CDR3, as DNA: TGTGCCAGCAGCTTGTCGGGTTCAACTGAAGTTTTCTTT.

This clonotype has at least ten counts. The chain has TRBV5-1 and TRBJ1-5, with 11 bases aligning to TRBD1. The germline V gene has CDR1 SGHRS and CDR2 YFSETQ. There are 16 residues in the CDR3. V trimming: 4 bases; J trimming: 4 bases; junction bases outside the gene matches: 7. The CDR3 DNA follows: TGCGCCAGCAGCATCGGGACAGGGGGAATTAATCAGCCCCAGCATTTT. Encoded protein: CASSIGTGGINQPQHF. The full variable domain, rest sourced from reference TRBV5-1 and TRBJ1-5, is KAGVTQTPRYLIKTRGQQVTLSCSPISGHRSVSWYQQTPGQGLQFLFEYFSETQRNKGNFPGRFSGRQFSNSRSEMNVSTLELGDSALYLCASSIGTGGINQPQHFGDGTRLSIL.

Many counts were recorded for this clonotype. The rearrangement uses TRBV7-2 and TRBJ2-1; TRBD2 matches at 14 bases. Trimming cost V 1 base and J 6 bases; bases outside gene matches: 5. The length of the CDR3 is 17 residues. Per germline, CDR1 SGHTA and CDR2 FQGNSA. The CDR3: CASSLGGTSGGFNEQFF. In nucleotides, the CDR3 is TGTGCCAGCAGCTTAGGCGGGACTAGCGGGGGTTTCAATGAGCAGTTCTTC.

This clonotype was seen ten or more times. This chain links TRBV27 with TRBJ2-7; the match to TRBD1 covers 7 bases. With V trimmed by 2 bases and J by 6 bases, 4 bases remained unmatched. The CDR3 runs to 13 residues. Per the germline V gene, CDR1 is MNHEY and CDR2 is SMNVEV (reference sequence). CDR3: CASSLGRQGEQYF. The DNA for the CDR3 is TGTGCCAGCAGTTTAGGCCGACAGGGCGAGCAGTACTTC.

The chain combines TRBV24-1 with TRBJ1-1; D is undetermined. This CDR3 region has 15 residues. V lost 5 bases and J 0 bases, leaving 12 bases between the germline ends. Germline V lookup: CDR1 KGHDR, CDR2 SFDVKD. CDR3: CATSGLGRLNTEAFF. In nucleotides, the CDR3 is TGTGCCACCAGTGGTCTAGGACGGCTGAACACTGAAGCTTTCTTT.

The gene calls are TRBV5-1 and TRBJ1-2; possible D gene TRBD1, 5 bases. This CDR3 spans 15 amino acids. With 1 base removed from V and 3 bases from J, the gap between germline ends came to 13 bases. Germline lookup yields CDR1 SGHRS and CDR2 YFSETQ. Here the CDR3 reads CASSLIKGSDYGYTF. The CDR3 nucleotides read TGCGCCAGCAGCTTGATTAAGGGGTCGGACTATGGCTACACCTTC.

This clonotype was recorded at least ten times. This sequence may be a read error, since a much larger clone differs from it by one base. The chain is built from TRBV28 and TRBJ1-6; 8 bases match TRBD1. The V gene's germline CDR1 is MDHEN and CDR2 SYDVKM. CDR3 length: 15 residues. V gave up 6 bases and J gave up 7 bases; unmatched junction bases: 8. The CDR3 DNA sequence: TGTGCCAGCAGCCCCCCGGGACAGGAAAATTCACCCCTCCACTTT. Translating it yields CASSPPGQENSPLHF.